This T cell receptor (beta chain) was captured by sequencing in a study of OX40 agonist ivuxolimab in advanced cancers. Study summary: An agonistic human IgG2 monoclonal antibody against OX40 (CD134) was given.

By share of the sample, this clone is medium-sized. The V and J ends lost 5 bases and 6 bases, in that order; junction bases with no gene match: 1. The germline gives CDR1 LNHDA, CDR2 SQIVND (reference sequence). This CDR3 region has 13 residues. Generated by immunoSEQ multiplex PCR, the TCRdb table keeps only in-frame clones and is missing some. The sample yields about 50,000 clones, 82% seen once. This receptor was identified in an adult with an advanced solid tumor such as melanoma, head and neck, liver or kidney cancer. The chain is built from TRBV19 and TRBJ2-2; 9 bases fit TRBD1. This sample comprised CD4+ or CD8+ T cells sorted from blood, obtained in a trial of the OX40 agonist ivuxolimab. CDR3 in amino acids: CASSGTGSGELFF. CDR3 bases: TGTGCCAGTAGTGGGACAGGGTCCGGGGAGCTGTTTTTT.